These 16 T cell receptor beta chains were sequenced from one sample in a study of identical twins. TCRdb redid the calling of the 5' RACE reads with MiXCR, one entry per CDR3 protein. The table has around 670,000 distinct CDR3 sequences, around 6% seen once. Sequencing used naive T cells sorted from blood. The receptors originated from a man between 18 and 29 years old in good health.

This clonotype showed up many times. This chain links TRBV5-1 with TRBJ2-1; 7 positions agree with TRBD2. This CDR3 contains 17 residues. In germline, CDR1 is SGHRS, CDR2 YFSETQ. V lost 4 bases, J lost 8 bases, and 18 bases stayed unmatched. CDR3 sequence reads: CASSTGLGVIGGHEQFF. CDR3 DNA sequence: TGCGCCAGCAGCACCGGACTAGGGGTCATTGGTGGGCATGAGCAGTTCTTC.

In its sample, this clonotype was seen many times. This chain links TRBV6-5 with TRBJ2-2, with D unclear. Germline V gene data show CDR1 as MNHEY and CDR2 as SVGAGI. The CDR3 totals 12 residues. Trimming took off 2 bases at V and 9 bases at J, with 7 bases between the two ends. CDR3 amino acids: CASSYVSRELFF. CDR3 nucleotides: TGTGCCAGCAGTTACGTTTCGAGGGAGCTGTTTTTT.

This clonotype was seen a handful of times. The V gene is TRBV6-1, the J gene TRBJ2-7; 9 nucleotides agree with TRBD2. Germline V CDR1 and CDR2: MNHNS, SASEGT. V lost 6 bases to trimming and J lost 4 bases; unmatched junction nucleotides: 13. This CDR3 has 16 residues. In nucleotides, the CDR3 is TGTGCCAGCAGGGGTTGGGCTAGCGGGAAGGATTACGAGCAGTACTTC. It is translated as CASRGWASGKDYEQYF.

The chain employs TRBV7-2 and TRBJ2-3, with 8 bases fitting TRBD2. The CDR3 sequence is 16 residues long. Germline CDR1 reads SGHTA; CDR2 reads FQGNSA. The ends lost 4 bases at V and 8 bases at J; junction bases unmatched: 14. The DNA for the CDR3 is TGTGCCAGCAGCTCTAGGACTAGCTTGGCCAACGGTACGCAGTATTTT. Translated, it gives CASSSRTSLANGTQYF.

This clonotype came up a few times. V and J are TRBV20-1 and TRBJ2-5, with a possible D match to TRBD2 (5 bases). In germline, CDR1 is DFQATT, CDR2 SNEGSKA (reference sequence). The germline V and J ends were trimmed by 3 bases and 4 bases, with 18 bases remaining between them. The CDR3 runs to 15 residues. The CDR3 region has the DNA TGCAGTGCTAGCATATCCGAGGGTTGGGGAGAGACCCAGTACTTC. It encodes CSASISEGWGETQYF.

This clonotype was seen at least ten times. The rearrangement uses TRBV4-1 and TRBJ1-1; no clear D. The CDR3 length is 14 residues. V was shortened by 6 bases and J by 1 base, with 12 bases between the two germline ends. Germline CDR1 and CDR2: MGHRA and YSYEKL. CDR3 region: CASSRLSENTEAFF. Written as DNA, the CDR3 is TGCGCCAGCAGTCGACTTTCAGAGAACACTGAAGCTTTCTTT.

This chain links TRBV7-2 with TRBJ1-1, with D possibly matching TRBD1 (5 bases). Trimming stripped 6 bases from V and 6 bases from J, with 17 bases between. The CDR3 has 14 amino acids. CDR1 and CDR2 (germline): SGHTA, FQGNSA. CDR3 nucleotide sequence: TGTGCCAGCAGTCCCCGCTGGGGAGGGGCTGAAGCTTTCTTT. This encodes CASSPRWGGAEAFF. Supplemented by reference TRBV7-2 and TRBJ1-1, the full variable domain reads GAGVSQSPSNKVTEKGKDVELRCDPISGHTALYWYRQSLGQGLEFLIYFQGNSAPDKSGLPSDRFSAERTGGSVSTLTIQRTQQEDSAVYLCASSPRWGGAEAFFGQGTRLTVV.

J is TRBJ2-3 and V is TRBV7-9; tentatively, D is TRBD1 or TRBD2 (6 bases each). The CDR3 runs 15 residues. The germline gives CDR1 SEHNR, CDR2 FQNEAQ (reference sequence). The V and J ends lost 5 bases and 3 bases respectively, with 15 bases between them. In DNA, the CDR3 is TGTGCCAGCAGCCCAAGGTGGGGGGCAACAGATACGCAGTATTTT. It is translated as CASSPRWGATDTQYF.

This clonotype was seen repeatedly, ten times or more. The chain has TRBV24-1 and TRBJ2-3, with no clear D. The CDR3 runs to 13 residues. Trimming cost V 3 bases and J 1 base, with 4 bases left between them. Germline V gene sequence: CDR1 KGHDR, CDR2 SFDVKD. The CDR3 nucleotides read TGTGCCACCAGTGATCAGCGCACAGATACGCAGTATTTT. Its protein is CATSDQRTDTQYF.

This clonotype was counted many times. This chain uses TRBV12-3 or TRBV12-4 with TRBJ1-6; 8 bases are a match to TRBD1. V lost 7 bases, J lost 7 bases, and 3 bases stayed unmatched. The CDR3 length is 13 residues. CDR3: CASKDRANSPLHF. The CDR3 DNA sequence: TGTGCCAGCAAGGACAGGGCCAATTCACCCCTCCACTTT.

This clonotype was found many times. This sequence joins TRBV11-1 and TRBJ2-1; tentative D call: TRBD2 (5 bases). Trimming removed 1 base at V and 10 bases at J, with 11 bases between. The CDR3 has 13 residues. The germline V gene encodes CDR1 SGHAT and CDR2 FQDESV (reference sequence). CDR3 protein: CASSLGVWEEQFF. The CDR3 DNA reads TGTGCCAGCAGCTTAGGGGTTTGGGAGGAGCAGTTCTTC. The entire variable domain, with the rest obtained from reference TRBV11-1 and TRBJ2-1, is as follows: EAEVAQSPRYKITEKSQAVAFWCDPISGHATLYWYRQILGQGPELLVQFQDESVVDDSQLPKDRFSAERLKGVDSTLKIQPAELGDSAMYLCASSLGVWEEQFFGPGTRLTVL.

This clonotype was recorded a few times. The chain carries TRBV11-1 and TRBJ2-1; 12 nucleotides agree with TRBD2. The J segment lost 1 base and the V segment lost 2 bases, leaving 9 bases of the junction unmatched. Germline loops: CDR1 SGHAT, CDR2 FQDESV (reference sequence). This CDR3 contains 19 residues. CDR3 residues: CASSLSRTSGRISYNEQFF. The DNA for the CDR3 is TGTGCCAGCAGCTTATCCCGAACTAGCGGGAGGATTTCCTACAATGAGCAGTTCTTC.

In this sample, this clonotype turned up a few times. The gene calls are TRBV30 and TRBJ2-1, with D perhaps TRBD2 (6 bases). Trimming stripped 4 bases from V and 8 bases from J, with 15 bases between. Germline CDR1 reads GTSNPN; CDR2 reads SVGIG (reference sequence). The CDR3 covers 13 residues. CDR3 bases: TGTGCCTGGAATACGGGACTCCCCCATGAGCAGTTCTTC. Encoded protein: CAWNTGLPHEQFF.

This clonotype came up a few times. The chain has TRBV7-9 and TRBJ2-7; D possibly corresponds to TRBD1 (6 bases). CDR1 is SEHNR and CDR2 is FQNEAQ in the germline V gene (reference sequence). The CDR3 is 13 residues long. The V end lost 2 bases, the J end lost 3 bases, and 8 bases lay between the germline ends. The CDR3 region is CASSLPTGYEQYF. Here the CDR3 DNA reads TGTGCCAGCAGCTTACCGACAGGCTACGAGCAGTACTTC.

A few counts support this clonotype. This chain joins TRBV11-2 and TRBJ1-1; maybe TRBD1 (5 bases). V was trimmed by 5 bases and J by 1 base, leaving 14 bases between them. CDR1 and CDR2 (germline): SGHAT, FQNNGV. The CDR3 is made up of 15 amino acids. CDR3 in amino acids: CASSPGGSRNTEAFF. The CDR3 nucleotides read TGTGCCAGCAGCCCGGGGGGATCAAGGAACACTGAAGCTTTCTTT. Full variable domain (outside the CDR3, taken from reference TRBV11-2 and TRBJ1-1): EAGVAQSPRYKIIEKRQSVAFWCNPISGHATLYWYQQILGQGPKLLIQFQNNGVVDDSQLPKDRFSAERLKGVDSTLKIQPAKLEDSAVYLCASSPGGSRNTEAFFGQGTRLTVV.

The chain links TRBV12-3 or TRBV12-4 to TRBJ1-4, with TRBD1 identical over 9 bases. This CDR3 spans 14 amino acids. J was trimmed by 5 bases and V by 6 bases; bases with no gene match: 4. The CDR3 loop reads CASRKTGGNEKLFF. CDR3 DNA: TGTGCCAGCAGGAAGACAGGGGGAAATGAAAAACTGTTTTTT.